What follows are 31 T cell receptor beta chains derived from one specimen sequenced in a study of Graves' ophthalmopathy and Graves' hyperthyroidism. RNA transcripts were the source from which TCR beta CDR3 regions were amplified. Scientists carried out first-round RT-PCR using HTBI primers and then a second-round multiplex PCR. One entry per CDR3 protein results from TCRdb running MiXCR on the multiplex PCR reads. Altogether hundreds of thousands of distinct CDR3 sequences are present, under 50% being singletons, with the ten largest covering over 2.5%. Sequenced: peripheral blood. The source is an adult man with Graves' ophthalmopathy.

This clonotype occurred many times. The chain couples TRBV27 to TRBJ2-7; no definite D call. The germline V gene encodes CDR1 MNHEY and CDR2 SMNVEV (reference sequence). CDR3 size: 11 residues. Trimming shortened V by 3 bases and J by 6 bases, and 6 bases separated the two germline ends. DNA of the CDR3: TGTGCCAGCAGTTTCATGGGCGAGCAGTACTTC. Translating it yields CASSFMGEQYF.

This clonotype appeared a single time. Given a much more abundant clone one base away, this may be a read error. This chain connects TRBV14 to TRBJ1-3; D perhaps matches TRBD1 (5 bases). Deletions cut 5 bases from V and 6 bases from J, with 14 bases between. Germline V gives CDR1 SGHDN, CDR2 FVKESK. This CDR3 has 14 amino acids. The CDR3 here is CASSSQVAVNTIYF. The CDR3 DNA reads as TGTGCCAGCAGCTCACAGGTAGCTGTAAACACCATATATTTT.

The rearrangement joins TRBV25-1 to TRBJ2-3, with 10 nucleotides matching TRBD2. The CDR3 is 16 residues long. The J segment lost 7 bases and the V segment lost 1 base, leaving 8 bases of the junction unmatched. The germline V gene encodes CDR1 MGHDK and CDR2 SYGVNS. The CDR3 sequence is CASSESVAGGAHTQYF. In nucleotides, the CDR3 is TGTGCCAGCAGTGAATCGGTAGCGGGGGGCGCCCATACGCAGTATTTT.

This chain connects TRBV15 to TRBJ2-1; no clear D. CDR1 is LNHNV, CDR2 YYDKDF, per germline (reference sequence). CDR3 size: 13 residues. V dropped 4 bases and J dropped 5 bases, with 9 bases sitting between them. CDR3 region: CATSTFDHNEQFF. CDR3 DNA sequence: TGTGCCACCAGCACCTTCGACCACAATGAGCAGTTCTTC. Based on the CDR3 plus reference TRBV15 and TRBJ2-1, the full variable domain is DAMVIQNPRYQVTQFGKPVTLSCSQTLNHNVMYWYQQKSSQAPKLLFHYYDKDFNNEADTPDNFQSRRPNTSFCFLDIRSPGLGDTAMYLCATSTFDHNEQFFGPGTRLTVL.

This clonotype occurred many times. The rearrangement joins TRBV6-6 to TRBJ1-6, with 9 bases matching TRBD1. This CDR3 contains 14 residues. Germline trimming cut 6 bases from V and 10 bases from J; bases unmatched to any gene: 7. Germline V CDR1 and CDR2: MNHNY, SVGAGI (reference sequence). The CDR3 nucleotides read TGTGCCAGCAGGCCCGGGACAGGGTACTCACCCCTCCACTTT. It specifies CASRPGTGYSPLHF.

This clonotype has ten or more counts. The chain carries TRBV6-5 and TRBJ1-2; 10 bases align to TRBD1. V gave up 5 bases and J gave up 4 bases; unmatched junction bases: 13. Per the germline V gene, CDR1 is MNHEY and CDR2 is SVGAGI. The CDR3 extends over 17 amino acids. The chain's CDR3 is CASSPRDRGRESYGYTF. In DNA form, the CDR3 reads TGTGCCAGCAGTCCCCGGGACAGGGGACGGGAAAGCTATGGCTACACCTTC.

The J gene is TRBJ2-2, the V gene TRBV7-9; no clear D. The V gene lost 1 base and the J gene lost 7 bases, with 7 bases spanning the gap. The germline V gene has CDR1 SEHNR and CDR2 FQNEAQ (reference sequence). The CDR3 length is 13 residues. The CDR3 is CASSLVSDGELFF. DNA of the CDR3: TGTGCCAGCAGCTTAGTGAGTGACGGGGAGCTGTTTTTT.

This clonotype was seen more than once but under ten times. J is TRBJ2-5 and V is TRBV7-2; 9 bases fit TRBD1. The J segment lost 3 bases and the V segment lost 3 bases, leaving 2 bases of the junction unmatched. The CDR3 runs to 14 residues. The germline gives CDR1 SGHTA, CDR2 FQGNSA. The CDR3 loop is CASSFGTGKETQYF. The CDR3 DNA sequence: TGTGCCAGCAGCTTCGGGACAGGGAAAGAGACCCAGTACTTC.

The rearrangement links TRBV20-1 to TRBJ2-5; D is unclear. The CDR3 totals 9 residues. The ends were cut back, 2 bases at V and 6 bases at J, with 1 base in the middle. Germline V gene sequence: CDR1 DFQATT, CDR2 SNEGSKA (reference sequence). The CDR3: CSARKTQYF. CDR3 in DNA: TGCAGTGCTAGAAAGACCCAGTACTTC.

The rearrangement links TRBV7-9 to TRBJ2-7; TRBD2 matches 15 bases. The CDR3 contains 18 residues. After removal of 5 bases from V and 9 bases from J, the junction contained 17 bases not matched to a gene. CDR1 SEHNR and CDR2 FQNEAQ come from the germline V gene (reference sequence). CDR3 DNA sequence: TGTGCCAGCAGCAATGGACTAGCGGGAGGGCCAAGCACAGATACGCAGTACTTC. This codes for CASSNGLAGGPSTDTQYF.

V gene TRBV7-6 combines with J gene TRBJ2-7, with D uncertain. Germline CDR1 reads SGHVS; CDR2 reads FNYEAQ. The length of the CDR3 is 13 residues. V was cut by 3 bases and J by 5 bases, with 11 bases left in between. The CDR3 sequence: CASSFVPRNEQYF. In nucleotides, the CDR3 is TGTGCCAGCAGCTTCGTGCCCCGGAACGAGCAGTACTTC. Full variable domain (outside the CDR3, taken from reference TRBV7-6 and TRBJ2-7): GAGVSQSPRYKVTKRGQDVALRCDPISGHVSLYWYRQALGQGPEFLTYFNYEAQQDKSGLPNDRFSAERPEGSISTLTIQRTEQRDSAMYRCASSFVPRNEQYFGPGTRLTVT.

The genes are TRBV30 and TRBJ1-4; TRBD1 is a possible D gene (6 bases). With 7 bases removed from V and 8 bases from J, the gap between germline ends came to 17 bases. The CDR3 runs 13 residues. Germline V gene data show CDR1 as GTSNPN and CDR2 as SVGIG (reference sequence). In DNA, the CDR3 is TGTGCCTCTCGGGGGCGCCCAGGGGAAAAACTGTTTTTT. Its protein product is CASRGRPGEKLFF.

This clonotype appeared many times. J is TRBJ1-6 and V is TRBV19; D perhaps matches TRBD1 (5 bases). Trimming left V 3 bases short and J 9 bases short, with 12 bases between. Germline assignment: CDR1 LNHDA and CDR2 SQIVND (reference sequence). This CDR3 spans 14 amino acids. Written as DNA, the CDR3 is TGTGCCAGTAGTATTCGCAGGGATGGTTCACCCCTCCACTTT. Amino acids: CASSIRRDGSPLHF.

This clonotype was observed at least ten times. The genes are TRBV19 and TRBJ1-2; D uncertain. CDR3 size: 15 residues. V was trimmed by 6 bases and J by 4 bases, leaving 18 bases between them. CDR1 is LNHDA, CDR2 SQIVND, per germline (reference sequence). The CDR3 region has the DNA TGTGCCAGTAGCCATACCGGGCCCCACTTCTATGGCTACACCTTC. Translating gives CASSHTGPHFYGYTF.

This clonotype was counted a single time. A read error may explain this, as a much larger clone is one base away. V is TRBV20-1 and J is TRBJ1-1; TRBD1 agrees at 8 bases. Germline lookup yields CDR1 DFQATT and CDR2 SNEGSKA (reference sequence). This CDR3 spans 14 amino acids. CDR3 bases: TGCAGTGCTAGAGAGGGACAGGCGAACACTGGAGCTTTCTTT. It codes for CSAREGQANTGAFF.

This clonotype showed up many times. CDR3 in DNA: TGTGCCAGCAGTTCCTTTCAGCGGGGGGCTGGGGAGACCCAGTACTTC. Translation gives CASSSFQRGAGETQYF. This chain joins TRBV12-3 or TRBV12-4 and TRBJ2-5; 9 bases line up with TRBD2. CDR3 length: 16 residues. The J segment lost 5 bases and the V segment lost 4 bases, leaving 11 bases of the junction unmatched.

V is TRBV20-1 and J is TRBJ2-7; 9 positions match TRBD2. Trimming at V came to 5 bases and at J to 2 bases, leaving 7 bases not matched to a gene. In germline, CDR1 is DFQATT, CDR2 SNEGSKA (reference sequence). The CDR3 sequence is 14 residues long. As DNA, the CDR3 is TGCAGTGCTGCTACTAAGCGGGGGGCCTACGAGCAGTACTTC. It yields the protein CSAATKRGAYEQYF.

This clonotype was recorded a few times. V gene TRBV6-1 combines with J gene TRBJ1-1; 9 nucleotides line up with TRBD1. CDR1 is MNHNS and CDR2 is SASEGT in the germline V gene. V dropped 5 bases and J dropped 8; count of bases not matched to a gene: 3. The CDR3 is 12 amino acids. The CDR3 bases are TGTGCCAGCAGTCGACAGGGGGAAGAAGCTTTCTTT. This sequence encodes CASSRQGEEAFF.

This clonotype has ten or more counts. CDR3 bases: TGCAGTGCTACTACAGGGGCAACTAATGAAAAACTGTTTTTT. It translates to CSATTGATNEKLFF. The rearrangement uses TRBV20-1 and TRBJ1-4, with 7 nucleotides matching TRBD1. This CDR3 is 14 amino acids long. The junction had 2 bases not matched to a gene; V was cut back by 4 bases and J by 0 bases. Germline V gene sequence: CDR1 DFQATT, CDR2 SNEGSKA (reference sequence).

Concerning this clonotype itself: A read error may explain this, as a much larger clone is one base away. The V gene is TRBV2, the J gene TRBJ1-1; 7 nucleotides agree with TRBD1. Germline values: CDR1 SNHLY, CDR2 FYNNEI. J gave up 4 bases and V 2 bases, and 10 bases lay outside the gene matches. The CDR3 is 16 residues long. The CDR3 bases are TGTGCCAGCAGTGAAAAGGGGGCAGACATGAGCACTGAAGCTTTCTTT. Its translation: CASSEKGADMSTEAFF.

This rearrangement joins TRBV10-2 to TRBJ1-6, with 8 positions matching TRBD1. Germline CDR1 WSHSY, CDR2 SAAADI. The CDR3 is made up of 18 amino acids. V trimming: 4 bases; J trimming: 4 bases; junction bases outside the gene matches: 12. This CDR3 reads CASSVGQGLRGYNSPLHF. CDR3 DNA sequence: TGCGCCAGCAGTGTAGGACAGGGATTGAGGGGTTATAATTCACCCCTCCACTTT.

This clonotype was seen ten or more times. Sequence at one end of the junction differs from germline and may be a read error. The rearrangement uses TRBV6-1 and TRBJ1-2, with a possible D match to TRBD1 (6 bases). Germline V lookup: CDR1 MNHNS, CDR2 SASEGT. CDR3 length equals 13 residues. In nucleotides, the CDR3 is TGTGCTAGCAGGGTACAGGGCACATATGGCTACACCTTC. This codes for CASRVQGTYGYTF.

This clonotype showed up just a few times. The chain combines TRBV12-5 with TRBJ1-1, with D perhaps matching TRBD1 (6 bases). The CDR3 has 16 residues. V was cut by 0 bases and J by 5 bases, with 16 bases left in between. Germline CDR1 LGHNT, CDR2 FRNRAP. CDR3 sequence: CASGLVFPGVGTEAFF. The CDR3 DNA reads as TGTGCTAGTGGTTTGGTATTCCCAGGGGTCGGGACTGAAGCTTTCTTT.

Ten or more counts support this clonotype. This sequence joins TRBV4-3 and TRBJ2-7; the match to TRBD1 covers 9 bases. Germline CDR1 and CDR2: LGHNA and YSLEER. The CDR3 spans 15 residues. Losses at the gene ends were 4 bases for V and 0 bases for J; bases not matched to a gene: 4. The CDR3 sequence: CASSPRDRASYEQYF. In nucleotides, the CDR3 is TGCGCCAGCAGCCCCCGGGACAGGGCCTCCTACGAGCAGTACTTC.

This clonotype was picked up many times. The chain is built from TRBV7-9 and TRBJ2-7; D is ambiguous. Germline CDR1 SEHNR, CDR2 FQNEAQ (reference sequence). The V and J ends lost 5 bases and 3 bases respectively, with 23 bases between them. The CDR3 is 17 residues long. The chain's CDR3 is CASSQTFAQTGNYEQYF. The CDR3 DNA reads TGTGCCAGCAGCCAGACCTTTGCCCAAACTGGTAACTACGAGCAGTACTTC.

This clonotype was counted at least ten times. The rearrangement links TRBV24-1 to TRBJ1-2, with 7 bases lining up with TRBD1. The CDR3 covers 13 residues. Germline V gives CDR1 KGHDR, CDR2 SFDVKD. V shed 4 bases and J 8 bases; nucleotides not matched to a gene: 6. CDR3 sequence reads: CATSDPQGFGYTF. The CDR3 nucleotides are TGTGCCACCAGTGACCCACAGGGGTTCGGCTACACCTTC.

The rearrangement joins TRBV7-9 to TRBJ1-2; D might be TRBD1 (6 bases). V lost 5 bases and J 8 bases, leaving 18 bases between the germline ends. The CDR3 is made up of 14 amino acids. CDR1 SEHNR and CDR2 FQNEAQ come from the germline V gene (reference sequence). Here the CDR3 reads CASSPQGRDTGYTF. CDR3 DNA: TGTGCCAGCAGCCCCCAGGGGAGGGACACCGGCTACACCTTC.

V is TRBV12-3 or TRBV12-4 and J is TRBJ2-5; perhaps D is TRBD1 or TRBD2 (5 bases each). V gave up 2 bases and J gave up 3 bases, with 10 bases separating them. This CDR3 has 14 amino acids. The CDR3, as DNA: TGTGCCAGCAGTTTATATATGGGGGAAGAGACCCAGTACTTC. This codes for CASSLYMGEETQYF.

This clonotype was detected many times. The chain uses TRBV5-8 and TRBJ2-7; TRBD1 is a possible D gene (6 bases). Deletions cut 4 bases from V and 5 bases from J, with 13 bases between. The CDR3 is 13 amino acids. Germline V gene lookup returns CDR1 SGHTS and CDR2 YDEGEE. CDR3: CASSDRTPDEQYF. The DNA of the CDR3 is TGTGCCAGCAGCGACAGGACTCCTGACGAGCAGTACTTC.

This chain links TRBV4-1 with TRBJ1-1; weak D call: TRBD1 (6 bases). CDR3 length: 15 amino acids. CDR1 is MGHRA and CDR2 is YSYEKL in the germline V gene. V was clipped by 0 bases and J by 4 bases, with 12 bases between them. The CDR3 protein is CASSQERGAVTEAFF. The CDR3 nucleotides are TGCGCCAGCAGCCAAGAGCGGGGGGCGGTCACTGAAGCTTTCTTT.

In its sample, this clonotype was seen many times. The chain carries TRBV2 and TRBJ2-7; D may be TRBD1 (6 bases). V was clipped by 7 bases and J by 0 bases, with 19 bases between them. CDR1 SNHLY and CDR2 FYNNEI come from the germline V gene. This CDR3 has 16 amino acids. The CDR3 protein is CASILGAGTSSYEQYF. The CDR3, as DNA: TGTGCCAGCATCTTGGGGGCAGGGACCTCCTCCTACGAGCAGTACTTC.